The T cell receptor (beta chain) described here comes from a study of human T cells and chemical hapten exposure. Points from the study as a whole: No shift was seen in TCRs above 1 in 1000 frequency with DPC sensitization.

The time point was: pre-sensitization, week 0. Treatment meaning: therapeutic diphenylcyclopropenone sensitization with weekly scalp DPC. Donation of samples came from alopecia patients who were 18 to 70 years old and suitable for DPC. Researchers extracted total RNA from unfractionated whole blood. The CDR3 extends over 15 amino acids. Trimming removed 0 bases at V and 5 bases at J, with 14 bases between. The germline gives CDR1 MGHRA, CDR2 YSYEKL. Via MiXCR, TCRdb re-called the RACE reads, giving one row per CDR3 protein. This table has around 300,000 distinct CDR3 sequences, about 5% appearing once. This clonotype was counted a few times. Antigen unknown.

Sequenced here: whole blood, sampled in connection with sensitization to the hapten diphenylcyclopropenone (DPC). V and J are TRBV4-1 and TRBJ2-7; no clear D. The TCR sequence derives from a woman aged 18-29 years with alopecia areata. Some clones in this sample may be carry-over from other donors' samples. The CDR3 nucleotides read TGCGCCAGCAGCCAAGATTTTTATGGGAACGACGAGCAGTACTTC. Protein product: CASSQDFYGNDEQYF.